The 10 T cell receptor beta chains below all came from one sample that was sequenced in a study of T cells in localized non-small cell lung cancer. The data were produced by immunoSEQ multiplex PCR, yet TCRdb's version contains in-frame clones alone and is incomplete. The table lists about 70,000 clones, about 88% of them singletons. The input for sequencing was peripheral blood, taken before any cancer treatment. Receptors originate from a female donor at least 60 years old with stage I lung adenocarcinoma.

The chain uses TRBV5-8 and TRBJ2-5, with D unclear. Germline V gene lookup returns CDR1 SGHTS and CDR2 YDEGEE. The V gene lost 3 bases and the J gene lost 4 bases, with 22 bases spanning the gap. CDR3 length: 17 residues. The CDR3 DNA reads as TGTGCCAGCAGCTCTACTATGACCCTCGGGCCAGGAGAGACCCAGTACTTC. As protein: CASSSTMTLGPGETQYF.

This clone has just a few counts. J is TRBJ2-1 and V is TRBV6-5; tentatively, D is TRBD2 (6 bases). In germline, CDR1 is MNHEY, CDR2 SVGAGI. The CDR3 covers 14 residues. Between the trimmed V and J ends, which lost 6 bases and 7 bases, there was a span of 16 bases. CDR3 sequence reads: CASSRGRGRNEQFF. The CDR3 DNA is TGTGCCAGCAGCCGGGGGAGAGGGAGAAATGAGCAGTTCTTC.

This chain links TRBV19 with TRBJ2-3, with TRBD2 matching over 10 bases. Trimming removed 3 bases from V and 6 bases from J; junction bases left unmatched: 12. Germline values: CDR1 LNHDA, CDR2 SQIVND (reference sequence). The CDR3 consists of 17 residues. The CDR3 sequence is CASSIEISSGSGDTQYF. The CDR3 DNA follows: TGTGCCAGTAGTATCGAGATCTCTAGCGGGAGTGGGGATACGCAGTATTTT. Complete variable domain (other parts from reference TRBV19 and TRBJ2-3): DGGITQSPKYLFRKEGQNVTLSCEQNLNHDAMYWYRQDPGQGLRLIYYSQIVNDFQKGDIAEGYSVSREKKESFPLTVTSAQKNPTAFYLCASSIEISSGSGDTQYFGPGTRLTVL.

The chain has TRBV5-1 and TRBJ2-1, with 8 positions matching TRBD2. V was pared by 0 bases and J by 4 bases, with 6 bases of the junction left unmatched. The CDR3 loop spans 16 amino acids. CDR1 SGHRS and CDR2 YFSETQ come from the germline V gene. The CDR3 sequence: CASSLGSSGSYNEQFF. The CDR3 DNA follows: TGCGCCAGCAGCTTGGGATCCAGCGGGAGTTACAATGAGCAGTTCTTC.

The V gene is TRBV27, the J gene TRBJ2-7; a possible D gene is TRBD2 (5 bases). Per the germline V gene, CDR1 is MNHEY and CDR2 is SMNVEV (reference sequence). Trimming removed 5 bases at V and 6 bases at J, with 23 bases between. The CDR3 covers 16 residues. CDR3 in DNA: TGTGCCAGCAGTCTCTCCCCCGAGGGTTGGCGCGCCGAGCAGTACTTC. Translation: CASSLSPEGWRAEQYF.

This chain joins TRBV6-1 and TRBJ2-3; the D is unclear. The germline V gene has CDR1 MNHNS and CDR2 SASEGT. CDR3 length: 14 amino acids. The CDR3 DNA reads TGTGCTATAGCTTGGACCCTCAGCACAGATACGCAGTATTTT. Translating it yields CAIAWTLSTDTQYF.

V and J are TRBV18 and TRBJ2-1; 9 bases line up with TRBD2. CDR1 and CDR2 from the germline V gene are KGHSH and LQKENI. After removal of 0 bases from V and 6 bases from J, the junction contained 6 bases not matched to a gene. There are 16 residues in the CDR3. The CDR3 DNA follows: TGTGCCAGCTCACCACCGGGACTAGCAAGTTCCAATGAGCAGTTCTTC. This sequence encodes CASSPPGLASSNEQFF.

The J gene is TRBJ2-1, the V gene TRBV27, with TRBD1 matching 8 bases. Germline V gene data show CDR1 as MNHEY and CDR2 as SMNVEV (reference sequence). The CDR3 length is 16 residues. V lost 7 bases to trimming and J lost 3 bases; unmatched junction nucleotides: 11. CDR3 bases: TGTGCCAGCAAACGATCGACAGGGGAGAGCTACAATGAGCAGTTCTTC. This sequence encodes CASKRSTGESYNEQFF.

The chain is built from TRBV6-5 and TRBJ2-3; D perhaps matches TRBD2 (5 bases). The CDR3 has 15 residues. Trimming took off 0 bases at V and 1 base at J, with 8 bases between the two ends. The germline V gene encodes CDR1 MNHEY and CDR2 SVGAGI. The CDR3 DNA is TGTGCCAGCAGTTACTCGGATAGCGGCACAGATACGCAGTATTTT. Residues: CASSYSDSGTDTQYF.

A few counts support this clone. The V gene is TRBV19, the J gene TRBJ1-2, with a weak D call TRBD1 (5 bases). V was shortened by 5 bases and J by 4 bases, with 14 bases between the two germline ends. The germline V gene has CDR1 LNHDA and CDR2 SQIVND (reference sequence). The CDR3 has 14 residues. CDR3 loop: CASSDTGDTYGYTF. The CDR3 DNA reads TGTGCCAGTAGTGATACAGGAGATACCTATGGCTACACCTTC.